This T cell receptor (beta chain) was sequenced in a study of shared T cell receptors in the human thymus. Libraries were prepared by immunoSEQ multiplex PCR; TCRdb keeps only in-frame clonotypes and omits some of them. This table has roughly 500,000 clones, about 84% appearing once. Another study also made use of these data, one on human thymus T cells.

This clonotype was sampled from a boy under two years old with a congenital heart defect. The sample taken for sequencing was thymocytes.

CDR3 sequence: CASRGVKPQHF. The CDR3 nucleotides are TGTGCCAGCAGAGGAGTAAAGCCCCAGCATTTT. V and J are TRBV6-1 and TRBJ1-5, with no clear D. CDR1 is MNHNS and CDR2 is SASEGT in the germline V gene. V lost 6 bases and J 8 bases, leaving 8 bases between the germline ends. This CDR3 comprises 11 residues.